These 14 T cell receptor beta chains originate from one sample sequenced in a study of blood T cell repertoires in COVID-19. Produced via immunoSEQ multiplex PCR; TCRdb's table is partial and in-frame only. Of some 400,000 clones detected, roughly nine tenths appear once; the ten largest clones hold 1.7%. The sample consisted of PBMCs or T cells enriched from blood (not recorded which). These TCRs come from a woman between 25 and 40 years old who had recovered from COVID-19.

The CDR3 sequence: CSVIRHQNTEAFF. DNA of the CDR3: TGCAGCGTCATAAGACACCAGAACACTGAAGCTTTCTTT. The rearrangement uses TRBV29-1 and TRBJ1-1; no firm D call. The CDR3 length is 13 residues. The V end was cut by 6 bases, the J end by 1 base, with 12 bases between. The germline CDR1 and CDR2 sequences are SQVTM and ANQGSEA. Full variable domain (remainder filled in from reference TRBV29-1 and TRBJ1-1): SAVISQKPSRDICQRGTSLTIQCQVDSQVTMMFWYRQQPGQSLTLIATANQGSEATYESGFVIDKFPISRPNLTFSTLTVSNMSPEDSSIYLCSVIRHQNTEAFFGQGTRLTVV.

The chain couples TRBV27 to TRBJ1-6; unclear D gene. The CDR3 runs 14 residues. The V gene's germline CDR1 is MNHEY and CDR2 SMNVEV (reference sequence). V gave up 6 bases and J gave up 6 bases, with 12 bases separating them. The CDR3 here is CASSSIGSNSPLHF. The CDR3 nucleotides read TGTGCCAGCAGCTCAATCGGGTCTAATTCACCCCTCCACTTT.

The CDR3 DNA reads TGTGCCAGTAGTATGGGATCCGGGACAGGGAATGAAAAACTGTTTTTT. Protein sequence: CASSMGSGTGNEKLFF. The chain uses TRBV19 and TRBJ1-4, with TRBD1 matching 9 bases. The germline V gene encodes CDR1 LNHDA and CDR2 SQIVND (reference sequence). This CDR3 is 16 amino acids long. V lost 3 bases, J lost 5 bases, and 7 bases stayed unmatched.

This chain uses TRBV28 with TRBJ2-7, with a tentative D call TRBD2 (6 bases). Germline V gene sequence: CDR1 MDHEN, CDR2 SYDVKM. The germline V and J ends were trimmed by 3 bases and 0 bases, with 18 bases remaining between them. The CDR3 runs to 17 residues. CDR3 coding DNA: TGTGCCAGCAGTTTGGACCGTTGGCAGGGAGGCTCCTACGAGCAGTACTTC. Its protein product is CASSLDRWQGGSYEQYF.

The genes are TRBV28 and TRBJ1-6; 7 bases are shared with TRBD1. The V segment lost 7 bases and the J segment 9 bases; nucleotides outside the gene matches: 3. Germline values: CDR1 MDHEN, CDR2 SYDVKM. The CDR3 spans 12 residues. CDR3: CASKQGLSPLHF. The CDR3, as DNA: TGTGCCAGCAAACAGGGGCTTTCACCCCTCCACTTT.

This chain uses TRBV28 with TRBJ1-6, with TRBD1 identical over 9 bases. The CDR3 contains 14 residues. Trimming removed 6 bases from V and 8 bases from J; junction bases left unmatched: 5. Germline V gene lookup returns CDR1 MDHEN and CDR2 SYDVKM. In DNA form, the CDR3 reads TGTGCCAGCAGCCCGGGACAGGGTTATTCACCCCTCCACTTT. This sequence encodes CASSPGQGYSPLHF.

This clone was seen once. This chain joins TRBV7-3 and TRBJ2-1; 9 bases fit TRBD2. In germline, CDR1 is SGHTA, CDR2 FQGTGA. The CDR3 has 15 residues. The V gene end was trimmed by 2 bases and the J gene end by 4 bases; junction bases not matched to a gene: 3. This chain's CDR3 is CASSLEGLAYNEQFF. The CDR3 DNA reads as TGTGCCAGCAGCTTAGAGGGACTAGCTTACAATGAGCAGTTCTTC.

The V gene is TRBV28, the J gene TRBJ1-5; a weak D match, TRBD1 (5 bases). Looked up from germline, CDR1 is MDHEN and CDR2 is SYDVKM. Trimming removed 6 bases at V and 0 bases at J, with 12 bases between. The CDR3 totals 15 residues. In DNA, the CDR3 is TGTGCCAGCAGCAGCCTGGGGGGTAGCAATCAGCCCCAGCATTTT. It specifies CASSSLGGSNQPQHF.

The V gene is TRBV7-9, the J gene TRBJ2-2, with 9 positions matching TRBD2. The V segment lost 6 bases and the J segment 5 bases; nucleotides outside the gene matches: 13. Germline-derived CDR1 and CDR2 are SEHNR and FQNEAQ (reference sequence). The CDR3 is made up of 17 amino acids. CDR3 loop: CASSILSGTSRTGELFF. Here the CDR3 DNA reads TGTGCCAGCAGTATCTTATCCGGGACTAGCAGGACCGGGGAGCTGTTTTTT.

The rearrangement links TRBV7-8 to TRBJ1-6; TRBD1 aligns across 7 bases. CDR1 is SGHVS, CDR2 FQNEAQ, per germline. J gave up 10 bases and V 3 bases, and 12 bases lay outside the gene matches. This CDR3 has 16 residues. Here the CDR3 reads CASSFRNRGDYSPLHF. CDR3 DNA sequence: TGTGCCAGCAGCTTTCGGAACAGGGGTGATTACTCACCCCTCCACTTT. Filled out from reference TRBV7-8 and TRBJ1-6, the complete variable domain reads GAGVSQSPRYKVAKRGQDVALRCDPISGHVSLFWYQQALGQGPEFLTYFQNEAQLDKSGLPSDRFFAERPEGSVSTLKIQRTQQEDSAVYLCASSFRNRGDYSPLHFGNGTRLTVT.

This clone came up once. V is TRBV4-2 and J is TRBJ2-1; D might be TRBD1 (5 bases). There are 13 residues in the CDR3. Germline assignment: CDR1 LGHNA and CDR2 YNFKEQ. Trimming left V 0 bases short and J 6 bases short, with 6 bases between. The CDR3 loop is CASSQEGRNEQFF. CDR3 sequence (DNA): TGTGCCAGCAGCCAAGAGGGGCGCAATGAGCAGTTCTTC.

This chain uses TRBV4-1 with TRBJ2-7; perhaps TRBD2 as D (6 bases). The CDR3 runs to 14 residues. Per the germline V gene, CDR1 is MGHRA and CDR2 is YSYEKL. V lost 5 bases and J lost 3, with 14 bases in between. The DNA for the CDR3 is TGCGCCAGCAGCTATAGCGGTTCAGTCTACGAGCAGTACTTC. Its protein is CASSYSGSVYEQYF.

This chain uses TRBV5-6 with TRBJ1-4; 7 bases line up with TRBD1. This CDR3 has 16 amino acids. Trimming at V came to 4 bases and at J to 3 bases, leaving 9 bases not matched to a gene. Per germline, CDR1 SGHDT and CDR2 YYEEEE. Written as DNA, the CDR3 is TGTGCCAGCAGCGACGGGACAGTTAGGCCTAATGAAAAACTGTTTTTT. This gives the protein CASSDGTVRPNEKLFF.

The J gene is TRBJ1-2, the V gene TRBV6-5, with 7 bases matching TRBD1. The CDR3 consists of 12 residues. V dropped 2 bases and J dropped 9; count of bases not matched to a gene: 3. CDR1 and CDR2 (germline): MNHEY, SVGAGI. DNA for the CDR3: TGTGCCAGCAGTTACGACAGGGCTCGCTACACCTTC. Residues: CASSYDRARYTF.